One sample yielded the 3 T cell receptor beta chains listed below, sequenced in a study of T-cell memory formation after mild COVID-19. Via MiXCR, TCRdb re-called the 5' RACE reads, giving one row per CDR3 protein. This table has hundreds of thousands of distinct CDR3 sequences, 15% to 20% appearing once. Sequencing input: PBMCs or a T cell subset sorted from them (not recorded which). These receptors were taken from an adult woman who had mild COVID-19 (a few samples of this study predate the infection). Cell type and time point are not known.

This clonotype showed up many times. The chain employs TRBV18 and TRBJ1-5, with TRBD1 matching 11 bases. Germline CDR1 reads KGHSH; CDR2 reads LQKENI. The CDR3 runs 15 residues. The ends lost 8 bases at V and 5 bases at J; junction bases unmatched: 8. The CDR3 DNA follows: TGTGCCAGCAGTCCCGGGACAGGGGGTTATCAGCCCCAGCATTTT. It specifies CASSPGTGGYQPQHF. The variable domain in full, completed from reference TRBV18 and TRBJ1-5, reads NAGVMQNPRHLVRRRGQEARLRCSPMKGHSHVYWYRQLPEEGLKFMVYLQKENIIDESGMPKERFSAEFPKEGPSILRIQQVVRGDSAAYFCASSPGTGGYQPQHFGDGTRLSIL.

This clonotype turned up a few times. J is TRBJ1-6 and V is TRBV20-1; the match to TRBD1 covers 7 bases. Germline CDR1 and CDR2: DFQATT and SNEGSKA (reference sequence). The CDR3 totals 16 residues. The J segment lost 7 bases and the V segment lost 0 bases, leaving 9 bases of the junction unmatched. DNA of the CDR3: TGCAGTGCTAGAGAGGGGGGACAGCGGGAGAATTCACCCCTCCACTTT. Protein: CSAREGGQRENSPLHF.

This clonotype was found many times. The chain is built from TRBV12-3 or TRBV12-4 and TRBJ2-7; no clear D gene. CDR3 length equals 13 residues. V was trimmed by 3 bases and J by 2 bases, leaving 8 bases between them. The chain's CDR3 is CASSLGRTYEQYF. In DNA form, the CDR3 reads TGTGCCAGCAGTTTGGGCCGAACCTACGAGCAGTACTTC.